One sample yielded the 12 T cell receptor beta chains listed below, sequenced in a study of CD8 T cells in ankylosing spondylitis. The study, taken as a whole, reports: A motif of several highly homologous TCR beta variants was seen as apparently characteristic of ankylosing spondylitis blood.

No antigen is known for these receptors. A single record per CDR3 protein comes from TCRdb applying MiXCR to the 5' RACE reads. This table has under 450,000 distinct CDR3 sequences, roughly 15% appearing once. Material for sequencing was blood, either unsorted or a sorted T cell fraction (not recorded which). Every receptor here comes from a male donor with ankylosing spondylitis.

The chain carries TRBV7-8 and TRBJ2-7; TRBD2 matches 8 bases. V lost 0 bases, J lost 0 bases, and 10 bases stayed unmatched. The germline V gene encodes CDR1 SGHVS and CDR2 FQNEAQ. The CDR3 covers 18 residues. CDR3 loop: CASSLARLGLAGSYEQYF. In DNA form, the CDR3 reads TGTGCCAGCAGCTTAGCGCGACTTGGGCTAGCGGGCTCCTACGAGCAGTACTTC.

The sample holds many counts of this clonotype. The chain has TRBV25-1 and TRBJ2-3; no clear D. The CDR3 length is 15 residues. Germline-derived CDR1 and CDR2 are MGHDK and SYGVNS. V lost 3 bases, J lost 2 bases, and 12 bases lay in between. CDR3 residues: CASSERIRSTDTQYF. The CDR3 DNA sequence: TGTGCCAGCAGTGAGCGGATTCGATCCACAGATACGCAGTATTTT. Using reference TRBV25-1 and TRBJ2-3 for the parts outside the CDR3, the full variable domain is EADIYQTPRYLVIGTGKKITLECSQTMGHDKMYWYQQDPGMELHLIHYSYGVNSTEKGDLSSESTVSRIRTEHFPLTLESARPSHTSQYLCASSERIRSTDTQYFGPGTRLTVL.

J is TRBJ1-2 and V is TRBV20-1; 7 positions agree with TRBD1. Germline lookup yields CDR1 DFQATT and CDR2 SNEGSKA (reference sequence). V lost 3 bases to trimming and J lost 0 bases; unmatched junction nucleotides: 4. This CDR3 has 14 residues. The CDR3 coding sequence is TGCAGTGCTAGTCCCGGACAGGCTAACTATGGCTACACCTTC. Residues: CSASPGQANYGYTF.

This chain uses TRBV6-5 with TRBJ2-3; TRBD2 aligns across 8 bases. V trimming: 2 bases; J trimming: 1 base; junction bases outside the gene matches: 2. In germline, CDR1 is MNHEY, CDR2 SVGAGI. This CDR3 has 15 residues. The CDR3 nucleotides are TGTGCCAGCAGTTACCCAGCGGGAGGCACAGATACGCAGTATTTT. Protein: CASSYPAGGTDTQYF.

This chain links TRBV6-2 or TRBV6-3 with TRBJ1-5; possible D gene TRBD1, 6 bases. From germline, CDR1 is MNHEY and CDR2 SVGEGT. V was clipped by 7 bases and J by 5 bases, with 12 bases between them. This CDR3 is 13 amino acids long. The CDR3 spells CASTQQGYQPQHF. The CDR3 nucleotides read TGTGCCAGCACCCAACAGGGTTATCAGCCCCAGCATTTT.

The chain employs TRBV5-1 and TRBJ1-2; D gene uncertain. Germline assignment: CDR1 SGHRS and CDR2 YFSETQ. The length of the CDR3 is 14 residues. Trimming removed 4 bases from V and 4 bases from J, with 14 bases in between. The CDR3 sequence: CASSPDHPSYGYTF. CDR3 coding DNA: TGCGCCAGCAGCCCGGACCATCCGAGCTATGGCTACACCTTC.

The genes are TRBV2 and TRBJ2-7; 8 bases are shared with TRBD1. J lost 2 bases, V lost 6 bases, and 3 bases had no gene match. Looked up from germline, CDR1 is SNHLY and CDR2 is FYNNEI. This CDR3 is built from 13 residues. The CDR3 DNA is TGTGCCAGCAGGGTGACAGGGGCCTACGAGCAGTACTTC. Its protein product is CASRVTGAYEQYF. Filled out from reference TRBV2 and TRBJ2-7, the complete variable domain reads EPEVTQTPSHQVTQMGQEVILRCVPISNHLYFYWYRQILGQKVEFLVSFYNNEISEKSEIFDDQFSVERPDGSNFTLKIRSTKLEDSAMYFCASRVTGAYEQYFGPGTRLTVT.

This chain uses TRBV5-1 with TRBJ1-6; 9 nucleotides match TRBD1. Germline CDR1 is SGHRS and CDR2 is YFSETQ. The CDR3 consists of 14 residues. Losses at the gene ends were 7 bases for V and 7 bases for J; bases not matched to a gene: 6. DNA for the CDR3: TGCGCCAGCTATCAGGACAGGGGAAATTCACCCCTCCACTTT. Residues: CASYQDRGNSPLHF.

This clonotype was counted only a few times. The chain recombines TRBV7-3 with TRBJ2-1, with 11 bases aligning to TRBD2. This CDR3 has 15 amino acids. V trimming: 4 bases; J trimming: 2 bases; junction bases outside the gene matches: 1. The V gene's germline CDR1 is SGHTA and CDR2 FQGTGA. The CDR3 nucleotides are TGTGCCAGCAGCTCGGGACTAGCGGCCTACAATGAGCAGTTCTTC. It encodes CASSSGLAAYNEQFF.

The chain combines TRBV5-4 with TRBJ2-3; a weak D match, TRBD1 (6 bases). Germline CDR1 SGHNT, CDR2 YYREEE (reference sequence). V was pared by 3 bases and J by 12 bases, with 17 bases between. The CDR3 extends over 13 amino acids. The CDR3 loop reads CASSSKDRASQYF. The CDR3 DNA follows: TGTGCCAGCAGCTCAAAGGACAGAGCTTCACAGTATTTT.

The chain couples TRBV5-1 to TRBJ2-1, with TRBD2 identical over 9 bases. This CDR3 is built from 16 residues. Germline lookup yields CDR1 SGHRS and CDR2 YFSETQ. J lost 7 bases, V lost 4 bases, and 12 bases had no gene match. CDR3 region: CASSGGGAGSGNEQFF. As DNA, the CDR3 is TGCGCCAGCAGCGGCGGGGGGGCCGGCTCGGGTAATGAGCAGTTCTTC.

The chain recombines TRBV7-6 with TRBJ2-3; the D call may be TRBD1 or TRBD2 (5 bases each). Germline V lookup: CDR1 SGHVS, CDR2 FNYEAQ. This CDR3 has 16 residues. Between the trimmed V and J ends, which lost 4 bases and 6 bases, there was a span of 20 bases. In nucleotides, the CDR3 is TGTGCCAGCAGCTCACAAGGGACCCACCCCGGGGATACGCAGTATTTT. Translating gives CASSSQGTHPGDTQYF.